This TCR beta chain was recorded in a study of T cell changes during pregnancy in multiple sclerosis. Germline loops: CDR1 LNHDA, CDR2 SQIVND (reference sequence). After removal of 8 bases from V and 7 bases from J, the junction contained 9 bases not matched to a gene. The CDR3 totals 14 residues. This clone was counted a few times. Generated by immunoSEQ multiplex PCR, the TCRdb table keeps only in-frame clones and is missing some. The sample lists under 100,000 clones, 85% to 95% seen once, with 2% to 2.5% in the top ten. The sequences come from peripheral blood, collected in the third trimester of pregnancy. The origin of this receptor is a female donor with multiple sclerosis, enrolled in a pregnancy study. This chain joins TRBV19 and TRBJ2-2; 8 positions match TRBD2. CDR3 residues: CASSSTSVSGELFF. The CDR3 nucleotides are TGTGCCAGTTCCTCGACTAGCGTCAGCGGGGAGCTGTTTTTT. Supplemented by reference TRBV19 and TRBJ2-2, the full variable domain reads DGGITQSPKYLFRKEGQNVTLSCEQNLNHDAMYWYRQDPGQGLRLIYYSQIVNDFQKGDIAEGYSVSREKKESFPLTVTSAQKNPTAFYLCASSSTSVSGELFFGEGSRLTVL.